What follows are 30 T cell receptor beta chains derived from one specimen sequenced in a study of technical replicates of blood from several donors (TCRdb year 2017). The protocol used for the library was the immunoSEQ multiplex PCR assay. What TCRdb holds here is the immuneACCESS table cut down to in-frame rearrangements. Part of the clones is not present; checked against another copy, under half of the missing clones reflect an unresolved V gene, and the others are unexplained. The sample has about 80,000 clones on record, about 86% of them singletons. The ten most abundant clones make up around 5% of the sample. The sample was PBMCs. All receptors derive from a human donor in good health. Some clones in this sample may be carry-over from other donors' samples.

The chain recombines TRBV19 with TRBJ2-5, with 7 bases aligning to TRBD1. V trimming: 5 bases; J trimming: 1 base; junction bases outside the gene matches: 10. Per germline, CDR1 LNHDA and CDR2 SQIVND (reference sequence). The CDR3 is 16 residues long. The CDR3 spells CASSAGTVIAQETQYF. The CDR3 DNA is TGTGCCAGTAGTGCCGGGACAGTCATCGCCCAAGAGACCCAGTACTTC. Full variable domain (outside the CDR3, taken from reference TRBV19 and TRBJ2-5): DGGITQSPKYLFRKEGQNVTLSCEQNLNHDAMYWYRQDPGQGLRLIYYSQIVNDFQKGDIAEGYSVSREKKESFPLTVTSAQKNPTAFYLCASSAGTVIAQETQYFGPGTRLLVL.

V is TRBV18 and J is TRBJ2-3, with 8 bases identical to TRBD2. The CDR3 consists of 15 residues. CDR1 and CDR2 (germline): KGHSH, LQKENI. Trimming took 5 bases from V and 0 from J; bases not matched to a gene: 4. CDR3 loop: CASSSRLASTDTQYF. The CDR3 DNA reads TGTGCCAGCTCATCCCGACTAGCGAGCACAGATACGCAGTATTTT.

The J gene is TRBJ1-6, the V gene TRBV4-2; D uncertain. The CDR3 loop spans 16 amino acids. Trimming took off 0 bases at V and 5 bases at J, with 11 bases between the two ends. Germline CDR1 reads LGHNA; CDR2 reads YNFKEQ. The CDR3 protein is CASSQDRQRDNSPLHF. The CDR3 DNA reads TGTGCCAGCAGCCAAGATCGGCAACGGGATAATTCACCCCTCCACTTT.

The CDR3 sequence: CASSSGLAGAQETQYF. Written as DNA, the CDR3 is TGTGCCAGCAGCTCCGGACTAGCGGGGGCACAAGAGACCCAGTACTTC. The V and J genes are TRBV13 and TRBJ2-5, with 13 bases matching TRBD2. The CDR3 loop spans 16 amino acids. Germline V lookup: CDR1 PRHDT, CDR2 FYEKMQ (reference sequence). V lost 4 bases, J lost 2 bases, and 4 bases stayed unmatched.

The CDR3 here is CSVETPGGSYTF. In nucleotides, the CDR3 is TGCAGCGTTGAAACGCCAGGGGGTAGCTACACCTTC. The V gene is TRBV29-1, the J gene TRBJ1-2; TRBD1 aligns across 7 bases. CDR1 is SQVTM and CDR2 is ANQGSEA in the germline V gene. With V trimmed by 2 bases and J by 9 bases, 6 bases remained unmatched. The CDR3 has 12 residues.

This sequence joins TRBV2 and TRBJ1-5, with unresolved D. V shed 4 bases and J shed 2 bases, with 12 bases lying between them. Germline V gene lookup returns CDR1 SNHLY and CDR2 FYNNEI. This CDR3 has 15 amino acids. CDR3 nucleotides: TGTGCCAGCAGTGGAGGGCGGTCCGGCAATCAGCCCCAGCATTTT. Translating gives CASSGGRSGNQPQHF.

The rearrangement uses TRBV5-1 and TRBJ2-7, with 9 bases that match TRBD2. From germline, CDR1 is SGHRS and CDR2 YFSETQ. V gave up 5 bases and J gave up 3 bases; unmatched junction bases: 9. The CDR3 has 15 amino acids. DNA for the CDR3: TGCGCCAGCAGTGACAGCGGGGGGCAACTCTACGAGCAGTACTTC. It codes for CASSDSGGQLYEQYF.

V and J are TRBV18 and TRBJ2-2, with D possibly TRBD2 on 6 matching bases. V was trimmed by 3 bases and J by 2 bases, leaving 10 bases between them. From germline, CDR1 is KGHSH and CDR2 LQKENI. This CDR3 contains 15 residues. Here the CDR3 DNA reads TGTGCCAGCTCACCCGGGACTCTAAACACCGGGGAGCTGTTTTTT. It codes for CASSPGTLNTGELFF. Full variable domain (rest looked up from reference TRBV18 and TRBJ2-2): NAGVMQNPRHLVRRRGQEARLRCSPMKGHSHVYWYRQLPEEGLKFMVYLQKENIIDESGMPKERFSAEFPKEGPSILRIQQVVRGDSAAYFCASSPGTLNTGELFFGEGSRLTVL.

This sequence joins TRBV25-1 and TRBJ2-7; TRBD2 matches 10 bases. Germline CDR1 and CDR2: MGHDK and SYGVNS. This CDR3 spans 14 amino acids. V was clipped by 6 bases and J by 8 bases; unmatched bases: 10. The CDR3 nucleotides are TGTGCCAGCAGCGTTAGCGGGGGGACTTTTAAGCAGTACTTC. Translating gives CASSVSGGTFKQYF.

The chain has TRBV4-1 and TRBJ2-2; 10 bases align to TRBD2. The ends lost 4 bases at V and 0 bases at J; junction bases unmatched: 11. Per the germline V gene, CDR1 is MGHRA and CDR2 is YSYEKL. The CDR3 extends over 19 amino acids. CDR3 sequence (DNA): TGCGCCAGCAGCCTCAAGATCGCCCTAGCGGGGGCGAACACCGGGGAGCTGTTTTTT. It codes for CASSLKIALAGANTGELFF.

The chain uses TRBV6-6 and TRBJ2-7; 9 nucleotides agree with TRBD2. This CDR3 contains 15 residues. J gave up 9 bases and V 5 bases, and 14 bases lay outside the gene matches. Germline V CDR1 and CDR2: MNHNY, SVGAGI (reference sequence). CDR3 region: CASSHSGGASFGQYF. CDR3 bases: TGTGCCAGCAGTCATAGCGGGGGAGCATCCTTCGGGCAGTACTTC.

The chain recombines TRBV5-6 with TRBJ1-1, with 7 positions matching TRBD1. The V and J ends lost 5 bases and 4 bases, in that order; junction bases with no gene match: 11. This CDR3 region has 15 residues. Germline values: CDR1 SGHDT, CDR2 YYEEEE. Written as DNA, the CDR3 is TGTGCCAGCAGTATCCCCTGGGACAGTGGCACTGAAGCTTTCTTT. Protein sequence: CASSIPWDSGTEAFF.

This CDR3 reads CASSPEGGAYEQYF. CDR3 sequence (DNA): TGTGCCAGCAGCCCGGAGGGGGGGGCCTACGAGCAGTACTTC. The chain links TRBV4-2 to TRBJ2-7; tentatively, D is TRBD2 (7 bases). V was trimmed by 4 bases and J by 2 bases, leaving 12 bases between them. The CDR3 is 14 amino acids. Germline CDR1 and CDR2: LGHNA and YNFKEQ.

The chain uses TRBV6-5 and TRBJ2-7; D remains unclear. CDR1 and CDR2 from the germline V gene are MNHEY and SVGAGI. This CDR3 contains 14 residues. Trimming took off 6 bases at V and 5 bases at J, with 17 bases between the two ends. The DNA of the CDR3 is TGTGCCAGCAGCAGGCAGCTGCTGGTCGACGAGCAGTACTTC. Its protein product is CASSRQLLVDEQYF.

The chain couples TRBV5-1 to TRBJ2-1, with D tentatively TRBD2 (5 bases). V lost 4 bases, J lost 0 bases, and 17 bases lay in between. Per germline, CDR1 SGHRS and CDR2 YFSETQ. This CDR3 region has 17 residues. The CDR3 DNA reads TGCGCCAGCAGCCCGGGGATGGGCTCCAGCTCCTACAATGAGCAGTTCTTC. Its protein is CASSPGMGSSSYNEQFF.

V and J are TRBV19 and TRBJ1-4; D call uncertain. The CDR3 sequence is 14 residues long. The V end was cut by 5 bases, the J end by 7 bases, with 14 bases between. Germline lookup yields CDR1 LNHDA and CDR2 SQIVND (reference sequence). This chain's CDR3 is CASSAWQAGEKLFF. In DNA form, the CDR3 reads TGTGCCAGTAGTGCCTGGCAGGCCGGTGAAAAACTGTTTTTT.

This clone was found a few times. This chain links TRBV7-9 with TRBJ1-2; 7 bases are a match to TRBD1. V shed 0 bases and J 10 bases; nucleotides not matched to a gene: 8. The length of the CDR3 is 14 residues. CDR1 SEHNR and CDR2 FQNEAQ come from the germline V gene (reference sequence). The CDR3 bases are TGTGCCAGCAGCTTAGCGGGACAGCCAAGGGCCTACACCTTC. This sequence encodes CASSLAGQPRAYTF. The whole variable domain, remainder taken from reference TRBV7-9 and TRBJ1-2, is DTGVSQNPRHKITKRGQNVTFRCDPISEHNRLYWYRQTLGQGPEFLTYFQNEAQLEKSRLLSDRFSAERPKGSFSTLEIQRTEQGDSAMYLCASSLAGQPRAYTFGSGTRLTVV.

The genes are TRBV30 and TRBJ1-5, with D unresolved. The CDR3 totals 14 residues. V lost 0 bases, J lost 4 bases, and 10 bases lay in between. Germline CDR1 GTSNPN, CDR2 SVGIG (reference sequence). The CDR3 region is CAWSVEQKNQPQHF. CDR3 in DNA: TGTGCCTGGAGTGTAGAACAGAAGAATCAGCCCCAGCATTTT.

The chain combines TRBV19 with TRBJ1-5; no clear D. Looked up from germline, CDR1 is LNHDA and CDR2 is SQIVND (reference sequence). The V end was cut by 2 bases, the J end by 4 bases, with 12 bases between. The CDR3 has 15 amino acids. The CDR3, as DNA: TGTGCCAGTAGTATATTCGGGGAGCTGAATCAGCCCCAGCATTTT. Translated: CASSIFGELNQPQHF.

The V and J genes are TRBV30 and TRBJ2-1; TRBD2 matches 8 bases. Germline assignment: CDR1 GTSNPN and CDR2 SVGIG (reference sequence). The CDR3 is 16 amino acids. Trimming took 4 bases from V and 0 from J; bases not matched to a gene: 8. The CDR3 bases are TGTGCCTGGAATAGGGCGGGGGGCAGCTCCTACAATGAGCAGTTCTTC. Its protein product is CAWNRAGGSSYNEQFF. Using reference TRBV30 and TRBJ2-1 for the parts outside the CDR3, the full variable domain is SQTIHQWPATLVQPVGSPLSLECTVEGTSNPNLYWYRQAAGRGLQLLFYSVGIGQISSEVPQNLSASRPQDRQFILSSKKLLLSDSGFYLCAWNRAGGSSYNEQFFGPGTRLTVL.

The chain is built from TRBV2 and TRBJ2-1, with D maybe TRBD1 (5 bases). The CDR3 extends over 15 amino acids. The V end was cut by 1 base, the J end by 8 bases, with 15 bases between. The germline V gene has CDR1 SNHLY and CDR2 FYNNEI. CDR3 in DNA: TGTGCCAGCAGTGAAGGGGGCAGGGCGGTGGATGAGCAGTTCTTC. Residues: CASSEGGRAVDEQFF. The entire variable domain, with the rest obtained from reference TRBV2 and TRBJ2-1, is as follows: EPEVTQTPSHQVTQMGQEVILRCVPISNHLYFYWYRQILGQKVEFLVSFYNNEISEKSEIFDDQFSVERPDGSNFTLKIRSTKLEDSAMYFCASSEGGRAVDEQFFGPGTRLTVL.

This rearrangement joins TRBV16 to TRBJ2-1; 9 nucleotides agree with TRBD1. V was clipped by 0 bases and J by 8 bases; unmatched bases: 8. Germline V gives CDR1 KGHSY, CDR2 FQNENV. The length of the CDR3 is 16 residues. The DNA of the CDR3 is TGTGCCAGCAGCCAATCAGGACAGGGGTCCGGGTATGAGCAGTTCTTC. Amino acid sequence: CASSQSGQGSGYEQFF. The variable domain in full, with the rest retrieved from reference TRBV16 and TRBJ2-1, is GEEVAQTPKHLVRGEGQKAKLYCAPIKGHSYVFWYQQVLKNEFKFLISFQNENVFDETGMPKERFSAKCLPNSPCSLEIQATKLEDSAVYFCASSQSGQGSGYEQFFGPGTRLTVL.

The genes are TRBV7-2 and TRBJ2-1; D might be TRBD2 (5 bases). CDR3 length: 15 residues. CDR1 SGHTA and CDR2 FQGNSA come from the germline V gene. With 6 bases removed from V and 0 bases from J, the gap between germline ends came to 12 bases. The CDR3 reads CASRSSRSSYNEQFF. The CDR3 nucleotides are TGTGCCAGCAGGTCTAGCCGGAGCTCCTACAATGAGCAGTTCTTC.

The V gene is TRBV5-1, the J gene TRBJ2-3; maybe TRBD1 (5 bases). Germline CDR1 and CDR2: SGHRS and YFSETQ. The CDR3 covers 15 residues. Trimming took off 2 bases at V and 2 bases at J, with 12 bases between the two ends. CDR3 loop: CASSLRGPNTDTQYF. Here the CDR3 DNA reads TGCGCCAGCAGCTTAAGGGGTCCTAACACAGATACGCAGTATTTT.

The J gene is TRBJ2-5, the V gene TRBV7-3, with unresolved D. The germline CDR1 and CDR2 sequences are SGHTA and FQGTGA. CDR3 size: 14 residues. Between the trimmed V and J ends, which lost 5 bases and 5 bases, there was a span of 15 bases. Written as DNA, the CDR3 is TGTGCCAGCAGCCCCTCGGATTCGGGTGAGACCCAGTACTTC. Protein product: CASSPSDSGETQYF.

The chain links TRBV7-8 to TRBJ2-7; a weak D match, TRBD2 (7 bases). V dropped 5 bases and J dropped 7 bases, with 12 bases sitting between them. From germline, CDR1 is SGHVS and CDR2 FQNEAQ. The CDR3 length is 12 residues. CDR3 sequence reads: CASSRGGREQYF. For the CDR3, the DNA is TGTGCCAGCAGCAGGGGGGGAAGGGAGCAGTACTTC.

The J gene is TRBJ2-1, the V gene TRBV29-1; 10 nucleotides agree with TRBD2. The CDR3 is made up of 14 amino acids. J was trimmed by 7 bases and V by 3 bases; bases with no gene match: 6. Germline V lookup: CDR1 SQVTM, CDR2 ANQGSEA. The CDR3 bases are TGCAGCGTTGATGCTAGCGGGAGACGTAATGAGCAGTTCTTC. As protein: CSVDASGRRNEQFF.

The count of this clone is one. The V gene is TRBV18, the J gene TRBJ2-2, with 9 bases matching TRBD2. CDR3 length: 18 amino acids. Germline CDR1 is KGHSH and CDR2 is LQKENI. With V trimmed by 1 base and J by 5 bases, 11 bases remained unmatched. The CDR3 is CASSPRLAGVIVTGELFF. As DNA, the CDR3 is TGTGCCAGCTCACCACGGTTAGCGGGAGTTATCGTTACCGGGGAGCTGTTTTTT.

The rearrangement joins TRBV5-4 to TRBJ1-2, with D maybe TRBD1 (5 bases). The germline V gene encodes CDR1 SGHNT and CDR2 YYREEE (reference sequence). The germline V and J ends were trimmed by 2 bases and 4 bases, with 18 bases remaining between them. CDR3 size: 16 residues. The DNA for the CDR3 is TGTGCCAGCAGCTTCGGTGGAGGGGAACTTATCTATGGCTACACCTTC. As protein: CASSFGGGELIYGYTF.

This clone was observed a single time. The V and J genes are TRBV5-1 and TRBJ1-6, with 8 bases that match TRBD1. CDR1 SGHRS and CDR2 YFSETQ come from the germline V gene. V shed 4 bases and J 8 bases; nucleotides not matched to a gene: 8. The CDR3 is 15 residues long. The CDR3 region is CASSPGQGSYSPLHF. DNA of the CDR3: TGCGCCAGCAGCCCAGGACAGGGAAGTTATTCACCCCTCCACTTT.